The present T cell receptor beta chain was sequenced within a study of vaccination effects on CD4 cells after COVID-19. Turning to the study itself: Samples from a couple of convalescent patients were given 16 days and one week before vaccination.

Antigen-specific CD4+ T cells were first expanded with viral peptide pools by the ViraFEST assay and only then sequenced. Subsequent to less than 13 days of culture, CD4+ T cells were isolated. This individual tested PCR-positive for SARS-CoV-2 infection between March and December 2020. Concerning this clone: Antigen: not known. Sequence at one end of the junction differs from germline and may be a read error.

Here immunoSEQ multiplex PCR was the method, and the copy in TCRdb shows in-frame clones only, minus some. Here the sample spans about 70,000 clones, roughly two thirds being singletons. Per the germline V gene, CDR1 is SGHAT and CDR2 is FQNNGV. CDR3 size: 16 residues. This sequence originates from a human donor who had a prior SARS-CoV-2 infection. The chain employs TRBV11-2 and TRBJ2-3; 9 nucleotides line up with TRBD1. This material consisted of CD4+ T cells from PBMCs cultured with HIV peptides, taken before COVID-19 vaccination. Subset defined: HIV-1 Nef peptide pool negative control/reference culture. The CDR3 nucleotides are TGTACCAGCAGCTTTACACGGACAGGGGATACAGATACGCAGTATTTT. It encodes CTSSFTRTGDTDTQYF.